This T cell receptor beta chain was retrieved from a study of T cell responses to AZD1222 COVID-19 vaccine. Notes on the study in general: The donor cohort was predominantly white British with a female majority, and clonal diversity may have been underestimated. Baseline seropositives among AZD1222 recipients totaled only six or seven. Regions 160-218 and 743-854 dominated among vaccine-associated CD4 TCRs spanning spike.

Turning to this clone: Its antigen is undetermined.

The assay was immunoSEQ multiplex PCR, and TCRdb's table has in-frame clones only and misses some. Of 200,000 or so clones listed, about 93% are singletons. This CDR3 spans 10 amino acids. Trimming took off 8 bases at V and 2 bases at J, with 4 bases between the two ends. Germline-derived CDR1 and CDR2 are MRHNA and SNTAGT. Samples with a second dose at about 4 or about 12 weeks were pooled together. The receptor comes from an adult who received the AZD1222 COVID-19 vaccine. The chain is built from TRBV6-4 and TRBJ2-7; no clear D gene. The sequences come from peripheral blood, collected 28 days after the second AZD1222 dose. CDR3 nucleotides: TGTGCCAGCTTGACCTACGAGCAGTACTTC. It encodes CASLTYEQYF.